This T cell receptor (beta chain) was recovered during a study of EBV T-cell therapy then PD-1 blockade in nasopharyngeal carcinoma. The V end lost 7 bases, the J end lost 5 bases, and 8 bases lay between the germline ends. The length of the CDR3 is 11 residues. Germline V gene data show CDR1 as MNHEY and CDR2 as SMNVEV (reference sequence). Sequencing used immunoSEQ multiplex PCR; TCRdb keeps in-frame clones, though not all of them. The repertoire consists of roughly 21,000 clones, with under 90% occurring once and the leading ten covering approximately 30%. As for treatment: AdE1-LMPpoly-expanded autologous EBV-specific T-cell therapy followed by anti-PD-1 nivolumab. This clone was counted once. What it recognizes is unknown.

The rearrangement uses TRBV27 and TRBJ1-1; D unresolved. Specimen: CD8+ T cells from blood, collected between days 55 and 70 from a patient whose treatment included autologous EBV-specific T cells and nivolumab. This TCR was sampled from a man aged 40-50 years with nasopharyngeal carcinoma. Here the CDR3 reads CASIARTEAFF. The CDR3 nucleotides are TGTGCCAGCATCGCTAGGACTGAAGCTTTCTTT.